A selection of T cell receptor beta chains follows, all from one sample in a study of blood T cell repertoires in COVID-19. Only in-frame clones appear in the TCRdb table, and some are missing; sequencing was by immunoSEQ multiplex PCR. Of 400,000 to 500,000 clones listed, just over 85% are singletons. What was sequenced was peripheral blood. These receptors originate from a woman in her thirties with active or convalescent COVID-19. Both conserved end residues are part of each CDR3. The D gene is left open where the match is weak. The listing skips clone size in some rows; elsewhere it reads once, few, many or a size class.

abundance: .; v_gene: TRBV25-1; j_gene: TRBJ1-1; d_gene: TRBD1; CDR3nt: TGTGCCAGCAGTAACACAGGGGCCAATGAAGCTTTCTTT; CDR3aa: CASSNTGANEAFF
abundance: .; v_gene: TRBV15; j_gene: TRBJ1-2; d_gene: TRBD1; CDR3nt: TGTGCCACCAGCAGGTCGCGACAGGACAGGGGGCTACTGAGTGGCTACACCTTC; CDR3aa: CATSRSRQDRGLLSGYTF
abundance: .; v_gene: TRBV6-2/TRBV6-3; j_gene: TRBJ2-7; d_gene: TRBD2; CDR3nt: TGTGCCAGCAGTTACTCCCTGGGTGGAGGTAGCGGGGAGCAGTACTTC; CDR3aa: CASSYSLGGGSGEQYF
abundance: .; v_gene: TRBV10-3; j_gene: TRBJ1-2; d_gene: .; CDR3nt: TGTGCCATCAGCACAGCCTATGGCTACACCTTC; CDR3aa: CAISTAYGYTF
abundance: few; v_gene: TRBV29-1; j_gene: TRBJ1-1; d_gene: .; CDR3nt: TGCAGCGCCCGAGGGCTGAACACTGAAGCTTTCTTT; CDR3aa: CSARGLNTEAFF
abundance: once; v_gene: TRBV6-4; j_gene: TRBJ1-2; d_gene: TRBD1; CDR3nt: TGTGCCAGCAGGGGACAGGGGTTATGGGATGGCTACACCTTC; CDR3aa: CASRGQGLWDGYTF
abundance: .; v_gene: TRBV11-2; j_gene: TRBJ2-7; d_gene: TRBD1; CDR3nt: TGTGCCAGCAGAACCCCCGGGACAGGTTTCTACGAGCAGTACTTC; CDR3aa: CASRTPGTGFYEQYF
abundance: .; v_gene: TRBV3-1/TRBV3-2; j_gene: TRBJ2-7; d_gene: TRBD2; CDR3nt: TGTGCCAGCAGCGCGCGGTCGGGAGGGTACGAGCAGTACTTC; CDR3aa: CASSARSGGYEQYF
abundance: .; v_gene: TRBV6-4; j_gene: TRBJ1-6; d_gene: TRBD1; CDR3nt: TGTGCCAGCAGTGAACGCACAGGGGGCTGTAATTCACCCCTCCACTTT; CDR3aa: CASSERTGGCNSPLHF
abundance: .; v_gene: TRBV6-4; j_gene: TRBJ1-2; d_gene: TRBD1; CDR3nt: TGTGCCAGCAGTGACTCGAAACCTATGCGACAGGGAGATGGCTACACCTTC; CDR3aa: CASSDSKPMRQGDGYTF
abundance: once; v_gene: TRBV18; j_gene: TRBJ2-3; d_gene: .; CDR3nt: TGTGCCAGCTCACCAGGGGGCATTACCACAGATACGCAGTATTTT; CDR3aa: CASSPGGITTDTQYF
abundance: .; v_gene: TRBV7-9; j_gene: TRBJ2-1; d_gene: .; CDR3nt: TGTGCCAGCCACCCGGACTATCCTGAGCAGTTCTTC; CDR3aa: CASHPDYPEQFF
abundance: .; v_gene: TRBV5-5; j_gene: TRBJ1-3; d_gene: .; CDR3nt: TGTGCCAGCAGCTCCGAGTTCGATCGGGGTTTGGGAAACACCATATATTTT; CDR3aa: CASSSEFDRGLGNTIYF
abundance: .; v_gene: TRBV10-2; j_gene: TRBJ1-3; d_gene: .; CDR3nt: TGCGCCAGCCTTACTGGAAACACCATATATTTT; CDR3aa: CASLTGNTIYF
abundance: .; v_gene: TRBV18; j_gene: TRBJ2-7; d_gene: .; CDR3nt: TGTGCCAGCTCGCCACCTGCAGGGTCGAGTGAGCAGTACTTC; CDR3aa: CASSPPAGSSEQYF
abundance: .; v_gene: TRBV6-5; j_gene: TRBJ1-5; d_gene: TRBD1; CDR3nt: TGTGCCAGCAGTCTTACAGGGGGGCTTGGTCAGCCCCAGCATTTT; CDR3aa: CASSLTGGLGQPQHF
abundance: .; v_gene: TRBV10-3; j_gene: TRBJ1-1; d_gene: TRBD1; CDR3nt: TGTGCCATCAGTGAGTCTGGCAGGGGGCAGGGTGAAGCTTTCTTT; CDR3aa: CAISESGRGQGEAFF
abundance: .; v_gene: TRBV7-2; j_gene: TRBJ2-1; d_gene: TRBD2; CDR3nt: TGTGCCAGCAGCCTCGGGACTAGCGGGAGGGCCTACAATGAGCAGTTCTTC; CDR3aa: CASSLGTSGRAYNEQFF
abundance: .; v_gene: TRBV6-1; j_gene: TRBJ1-3; d_gene: .; CDR3nt: TGTGCCAGCAGTGAACCCGACAGGTACTCTGGAAACACCATATATTTT; CDR3aa: CASSEPDRYSGNTIYF
abundance: .; v_gene: TRBV5-5; j_gene: TRBJ1-2; d_gene: TRBD1; CDR3nt: TGTGCCAGCAGCCGGGACAGGTCTTCCTATGGCTACACCTTC; CDR3aa: CASSRDRSSYGYTF
abundance: .; v_gene: TRBV25-1; j_gene: TRBJ1-1; d_gene: TRBD1; CDR3nt: TGTGCCAGCAGTAAGACAGGAACACAGGGGTTCTTT; CDR3aa: CASSKTGTQGFF
abundance: .; v_gene: TRBV6-1; j_gene: TRBJ2-3; d_gene: TRBD2; CDR3nt: TGTGCCAGCAGTGAAAGGACTAGCGGGTCAGATACGCAGTATTTT; CDR3aa: CASSERTSGSDTQYF
abundance: .; v_gene: TRBV27; j_gene: TRBJ2-4; d_gene: TRBD2; CDR3nt: TGTGCCAGCAGTCTCCGTGGGGTAGCGGGAGTCTTAGCGGGGGAAAACATTCAGTACTTC; CDR3aa: CASSLRGVAGVLAGENIQYF
abundance: .; v_gene: TRBV3-1/TRBV3-2; j_gene: TRBJ1-2; d_gene: .; CDR3nt: TGTGCCAGCAGCCAAGCTCCGGGGGCTAACTATGGCTACACCTTC; CDR3aa: CASSQAPGANYGYTF
abundance: .; v_gene: TRBV29-1; j_gene: TRBJ1-2; d_gene: .; CDR3nt: TGCAGCGTCACAAGCGACCCTAACTATGGCTACACCTTC; CDR3aa: CSVTSDPNYGYTF
abundance: .; v_gene: TRBV7-8; j_gene: TRBJ2-5; d_gene: TRBD1; CDR3nt: TGTGCCAGCAGCCCCGGGACAGTTAAAGAGACCCAGTACTTC; CDR3aa: CASSPGTVKETQYF
abundance: .; v_gene: TRBV3-1/TRBV3-2; j_gene: TRBJ1-6; d_gene: .; CDR3nt: TGTGCCAGCAGGAAAGGGGGGGACCCTAATTCACCCCTCCACTTT; CDR3aa: CASRKGGDPNSPLHF
abundance: .; v_gene: TRBV7-2; j_gene: TRBJ2-7; d_gene: TRBD1; CDR3nt: TGTGCCAGCAGCCCAGGGGGACAGGGGATCTACGAGCAGTACTTC; CDR3aa: CASSPGGQGIYEQYF
abundance: .; v_gene: TRBV12-3/TRBV12-4; j_gene: TRBJ1-1; d_gene: .; CDR3nt: TGTGCCAGCAGTTTGAACACAAACACTGAAGCTTTCTTT; CDR3aa: CASSLNTNTEAFF
abundance: .; v_gene: TRBV21-1; j_gene: TRBJ2-4; d_gene: .; CDR3nt: TGTGCCAGCAGCACCCCCCTCCGGACAGGGGAGGCCAAAAACATTCAGTACTTC; CDR3aa: CASSTPLRTGEAKNIQYF
abundance: .; v_gene: TRBV18; j_gene: TRBJ1-5; d_gene: TRBD1; CDR3nt: TGTGCCAGCTCACCAGGACAGGGGGATCAGCCCCAGCATTTT; CDR3aa: CASSPGQGDQPQHF
abundance: once; v_gene: TRBV6-5; j_gene: TRBJ2-3; d_gene: .; CDR3nt: TGTGCCAGCAGTTACTCTGGTAGTTCAGATACGCAGTATTTT; CDR3aa: CASSYSGSSDTQYF
abundance: .; v_gene: TRBV14; j_gene: TRBJ2-3; d_gene: .; CDR3nt: TGTGCCAGCAGCCAAGAGAGGGCAGATACGCAGTATTTT; CDR3aa: CASSQERADTQYF
abundance: .; v_gene: TRBV14; j_gene: TRBJ1-2; d_gene: .; CDR3nt: TGTGCCAGCAGCCAAGTTCAGGGTGGTAACTATGGCTACACCTTC; CDR3aa: CASSQVQGGNYGYTF
abundance: .; v_gene: TRBV6-4; j_gene: TRBJ2-4; d_gene: .; CDR3nt: TGTGCCAGCAGTGTTCAGGGAGGACCTTACTTC; CDR3aa: CASSVQGGPYF
abundance: .; v_gene: TRBV10-1; j_gene: TRBJ2-1; d_gene: TRBD2; CDR3nt: TGCGCCAGCAGCGATCTTAGCGGGGCCAACAATGAGCAGTTCTTC; CDR3aa: CASSDLSGANNEQFF
abundance: .; v_gene: TRBV5-1; j_gene: TRBJ1-1; d_gene: .; CDR3nt: TGCGCCAGCAGCTTTGAACAGGGTGAAGCTTTCTTT; CDR3aa: CASSFEQGEAFF
abundance: .; v_gene: TRBV5-1; j_gene: TRBJ1-1; d_gene: .; CDR3nt: TGCGCCAGCAGCTTGGAGGGGATAGACAGGAACACTGAAGCTTTCTTT; CDR3aa: CASSLEGIDRNTEAFF
abundance: .; v_gene: TRBV29-1; j_gene: TRBJ2-7; d_gene: TRBD1; CDR3nt: TGCAGCGCCTACGCCCCGCGACAGGGAGTCTACGAGCAGTACTTC; CDR3aa: CSAYAPRQGVYEQYF
abundance: .; v_gene: TRBV21-1; j_gene: TRBJ2-2; d_gene: .; CDR3nt: TGTGCCAGCAGCAAATGTTGGGACAGGGGGCTGTTCACCGGGGAGCTGTTTTTT; CDR3aa: CASSKCWDRGLFTGELFF
abundance: .; v_gene: TRBV12-3/TRBV12-4; j_gene: TRBJ1-5; d_gene: .; CDR3nt: TGTGCCAGCAGTTCCCCGGGGCCCCAGCATTTT; CDR3aa: CASSSPGPQHF
abundance: .; v_gene: TRBV7-2; j_gene: TRBJ1-2; d_gene: .; CDR3nt: TGTGCCAGCAGCCTCGAGGGGAGGGTTAACTATGGCTACACCTTC; CDR3aa: CASSLEGRVNYGYTF
abundance: .; v_gene: TRBV7-9; j_gene: TRBJ1-1; d_gene: .; CDR3nt: TGTGCCAGCAGCTTAGCCTGGGCGGGGAACACTGAAGCTTTCTTT; CDR3aa: CASSLAWAGNTEAFF
abundance: .; v_gene: TRBV19; j_gene: TRBJ2-2; d_gene: .; CDR3nt: TGTGCCAGTTCACAGCAGAACACCGGGGAGCTGTTTTTT; CDR3aa: CASSQQNTGELFF
abundance: .; v_gene: TRBV4-2; j_gene: TRBJ1-3; d_gene: TRBD1; CDR3nt: TGTGCCAGCAGCCAAGCTCCGGGACAGGGAGACTCTGGAAACACCATATATTTT; CDR3aa: CASSQAPGQGDSGNTIYF
abundance: .; v_gene: TRBV5-1; j_gene: TRBJ2-5; d_gene: .; CDR3nt: TGCGCCAGCAGCTTGGGAGGGCAGTTAGAGACCCAGTACTTC; CDR3aa: CASSLGGQLETQYF
abundance: .; v_gene: TRBV5-1; j_gene: TRBJ1-1; d_gene: .; CDR3nt: TGCGCCAGCAGCTTGATAGAAAACACTGAAGCTTTCTTT; CDR3aa: CASSLIENTEAFF
abundance: .; v_gene: TRBV18; j_gene: TRBJ1-2; d_gene: .; CDR3nt: TGTGCCAGCTCACCTCCAGGGGAAGGGGACGGCTACACCTTC; CDR3aa: CASSPPGEGDGYTF
abundance: .; v_gene: TRBV3-1/TRBV3-2; j_gene: TRBJ2-7; d_gene: .; CDR3nt: TGTGCCAGCAGCCCCCGGAGGGGACAGTCCTACGAGCAGTACTTC; CDR3aa: CASSPRRGQSYEQYF
abundance: .; v_gene: TRBV5-4; j_gene: TRBJ2-1; d_gene: .; CDR3nt: TGTGCCAGCAGCCCCCAGGCAGAGGAGCAGTTCTTC; CDR3aa: CASSPQAEEQFF
abundance: .; v_gene: TRBV2; j_gene: TRBJ1-1; d_gene: .; CDR3nt: TGTGCCAGCAGAGTCGCCCCGGGACAACTTAACGAAGCTTTCTTT; CDR3aa: CASRVAPGQLNEAFF
abundance: .; v_gene: TRBV30; j_gene: TRBJ2-2; d_gene: .; CDR3nt: TGTGCCTGGAGCCAGATCACCGGGGAGCTGTTTTTT; CDR3aa: CAWSQITGELFF
abundance: once; v_gene: TRBV7-6; j_gene: TRBJ2-1; d_gene: TRBD2; CDR3nt: TGTGCCAGCAGCGTCTCCCTACTAGCGGGAGTTTACAATGAGCAGTTCTTC; CDR3aa: CASSVSLLAGVYNEQFF